The T cell receptor (beta chain) described here comes from a study of T cells in Graves' hyperthyroidism and ophthalmopathy. Study as a whole: Peripheral blood draws took place at initial diagnosis, ahead of any treatment.

This clonotype was observed many times. TCR beta CDR3 region amplification was performed from RNA transcripts. In the first-round RT-PCR of the TCR CDR3, the HTBI primer set was used. MiXCR was run by TCRdb on the multiplex PCR reads, yielding one entry per CDR3 protein. The sample consists of fewer than 550,000 distinct CDR3 sequences, 15% to 17% of them appearing once. CDR3 length: 15 amino acids. Germline CDR1 LNHDA, CDR2 SQIVND (reference sequence). Trimming removed 5 bases from V and 0 bases from J; junction bases left unmatched: 6. The study excluded patients with uncontrolled infection, other autoimmune disease, pregnancy or lactation. The authors obtained PBMCs from around 11 ml of fresh peripheral blood.

This chain uses TRBV19 with TRBJ1-1; the match to TRBD1 covers 7 bases. Sequencing used blood. This TCR was sampled from a young woman with Graves' hyperthyroidism. The CDR3 sequence is CASSPSGQMNTEAFF. CDR3 DNA sequence: TGTGCCAGTAGTCCCTCGGGACAGATGAACACTGAAGCTTTCTTT.